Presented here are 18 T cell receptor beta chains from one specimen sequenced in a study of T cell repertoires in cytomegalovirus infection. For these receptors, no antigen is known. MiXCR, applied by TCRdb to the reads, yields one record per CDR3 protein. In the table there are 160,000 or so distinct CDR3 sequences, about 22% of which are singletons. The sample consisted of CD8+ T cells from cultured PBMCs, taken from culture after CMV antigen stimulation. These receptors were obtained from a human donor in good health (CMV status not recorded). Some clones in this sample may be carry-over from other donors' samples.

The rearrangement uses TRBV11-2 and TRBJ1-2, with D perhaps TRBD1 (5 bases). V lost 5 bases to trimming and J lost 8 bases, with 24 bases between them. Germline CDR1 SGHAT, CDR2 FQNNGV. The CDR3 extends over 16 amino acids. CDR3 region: CASSRPGGEIYPGYTF. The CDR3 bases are TGTGCCAGCAGCCGTCCCGGGGGAGAGATCTACCCCGGCTACACCTTC.

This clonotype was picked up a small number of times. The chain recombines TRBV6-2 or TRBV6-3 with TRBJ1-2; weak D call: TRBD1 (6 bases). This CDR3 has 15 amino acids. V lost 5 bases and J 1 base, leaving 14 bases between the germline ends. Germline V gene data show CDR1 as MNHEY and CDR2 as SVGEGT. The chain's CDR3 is CASSPRDTINYGYTF. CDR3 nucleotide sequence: TGTGCCAGCAGTCCGCGGGACACCATTAACTATGGCTACACCTTC.

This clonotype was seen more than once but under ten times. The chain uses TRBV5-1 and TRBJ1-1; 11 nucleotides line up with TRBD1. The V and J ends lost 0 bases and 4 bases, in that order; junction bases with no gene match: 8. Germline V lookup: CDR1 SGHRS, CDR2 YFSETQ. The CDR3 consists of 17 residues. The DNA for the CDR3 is TGCGCCAGCAGCTTGGCGCCGGCTGGGACAGGGGGCACTGAAGCTTTCTTT. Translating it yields CASSLAPAGTGGTEAFF.

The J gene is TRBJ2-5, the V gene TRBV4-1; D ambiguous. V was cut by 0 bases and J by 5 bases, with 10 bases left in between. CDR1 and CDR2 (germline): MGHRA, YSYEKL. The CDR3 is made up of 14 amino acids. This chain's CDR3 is CASSQDPNGETQYF. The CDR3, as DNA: TGCGCCAGCAGCCAAGATCCGAACGGGGAGACCCAGTACTTC.

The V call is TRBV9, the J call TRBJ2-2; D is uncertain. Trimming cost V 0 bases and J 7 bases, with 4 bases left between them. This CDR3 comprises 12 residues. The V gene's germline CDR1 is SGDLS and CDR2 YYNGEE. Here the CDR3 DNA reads TGTGCCAGCAGCGTAGGAGTCGGGGAGCTGTTTTTT. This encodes CASSVGVGELFF.

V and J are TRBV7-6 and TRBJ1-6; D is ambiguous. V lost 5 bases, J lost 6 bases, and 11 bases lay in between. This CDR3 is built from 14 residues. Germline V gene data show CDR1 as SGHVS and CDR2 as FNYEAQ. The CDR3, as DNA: TGTGCCAGCAGCCTCCAATGGAGTAATTCACCCCTCCACTTT. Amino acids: CASSLQWSNSPLHF.

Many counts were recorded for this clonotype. The CDR3 here is CASSGSSGGANEQFF. CDR3 DNA: TGTGCCAGCAGTGGATCTAGCGGGGGGGCCAATGAGCAGTTCTTC. This sequence joins TRBV6-4 and TRBJ2-1, with 12 bases lining up with TRBD2. The CDR3 totals 15 residues. The ends lost 4 bases at V and 6 bases at J; junction bases unmatched: 4. Germline V gives CDR1 MRHNA, CDR2 SNTAGT.

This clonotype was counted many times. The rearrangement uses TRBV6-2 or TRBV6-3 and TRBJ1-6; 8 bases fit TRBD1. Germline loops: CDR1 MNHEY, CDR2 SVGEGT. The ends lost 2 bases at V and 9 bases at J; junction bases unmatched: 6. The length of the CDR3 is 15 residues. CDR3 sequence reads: CASSYEQGAGSPLHF. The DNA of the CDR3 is TGTGCCAGCAGTTACGAGCAGGGGGCTGGTTCACCCCTCCACTTT.

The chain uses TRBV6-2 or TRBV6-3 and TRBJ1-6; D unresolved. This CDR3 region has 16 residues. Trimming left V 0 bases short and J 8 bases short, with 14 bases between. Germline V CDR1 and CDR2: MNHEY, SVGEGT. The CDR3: CASSYSRLPWDSPLHF. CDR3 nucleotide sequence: TGTGCCAGCAGTTACTCTCGACTTCCCTGGGATTCACCCCTCCACTTT.

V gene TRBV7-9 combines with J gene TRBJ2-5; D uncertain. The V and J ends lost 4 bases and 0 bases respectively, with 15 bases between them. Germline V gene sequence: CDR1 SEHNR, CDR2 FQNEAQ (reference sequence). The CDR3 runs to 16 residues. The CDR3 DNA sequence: TGTGCCAGCAGCTCCGTCGGTCGAATGTACCAAGAGACCCAGTACTTC. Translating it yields CASSSVGRMYQETQYF.

CDR3 loop: CASSLARLNSYNEQFF. In DNA, the CDR3 is TGTGCCAGCAGCTTAGCCAGACTAAACTCCTACAATGAGCAGTTCTTC. This chain connects TRBV7-2 to TRBJ2-1, with a possible D match to TRBD2 (5 bases). CDR3 length: 16 amino acids. The V end was cut by 0 bases, the J end by 0 bases, with 9 bases between. The germline CDR1 and CDR2 sequences are SGHTA and FQGNSA.

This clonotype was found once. CDR3 sequence (DNA): TGTGCTAGTGGTTTGTTGGTCTCTCAGAGCTCCTACAATGAGCAGTTCTTC. Translating gives CASGLLVSQSSYNEQFF. The chain recombines TRBV12-5 with TRBJ2-1; D not resolved. Germline V gene sequence: CDR1 LGHNT, CDR2 FRNRAP. V was cut by 2 bases and J by 0 bases, with 14 bases left in between. The CDR3 contains 17 residues.

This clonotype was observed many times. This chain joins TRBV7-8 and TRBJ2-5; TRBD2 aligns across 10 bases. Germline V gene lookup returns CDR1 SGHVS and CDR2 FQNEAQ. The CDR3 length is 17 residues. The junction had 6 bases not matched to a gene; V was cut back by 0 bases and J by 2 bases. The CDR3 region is CASSLAEQRGGQETQYF. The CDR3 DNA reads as TGTGCCAGCAGCTTAGCGGAACAGCGGGGGGGGCAAGAGACCCAGTACTTC.

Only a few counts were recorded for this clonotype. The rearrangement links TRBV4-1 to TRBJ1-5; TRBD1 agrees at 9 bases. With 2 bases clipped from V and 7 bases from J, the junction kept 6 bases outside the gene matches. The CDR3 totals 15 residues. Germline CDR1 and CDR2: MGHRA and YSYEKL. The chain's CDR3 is CASSQFDRGDQPQHF. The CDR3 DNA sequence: TGCGCCAGCAGCCAATTTGACAGGGGGGACCAGCCCCAGCATTTT.

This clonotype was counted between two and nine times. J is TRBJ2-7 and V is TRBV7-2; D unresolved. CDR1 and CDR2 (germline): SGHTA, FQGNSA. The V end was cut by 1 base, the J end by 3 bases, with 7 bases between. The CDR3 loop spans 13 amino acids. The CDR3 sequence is CASSLEPFYEQYF. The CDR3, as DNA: TGTGCCAGCAGCTTAGAACCATTCTACGAGCAGTACTTC. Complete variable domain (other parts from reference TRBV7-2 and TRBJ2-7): GAGVSQSPSNKVTEKGKDVELRCDPISGHTALYWYRQSLGQGLEFLIYFQGNSAPDKSGLPSDRFSAERTGGSVSTLTIQRTQQEDSAVYLCASSLEPFYEQYFGPGTRLTVT.

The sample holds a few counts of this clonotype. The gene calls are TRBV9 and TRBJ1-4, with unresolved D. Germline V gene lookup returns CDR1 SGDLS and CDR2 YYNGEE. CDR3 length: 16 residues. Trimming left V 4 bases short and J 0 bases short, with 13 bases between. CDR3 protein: CASSPKSGPTNEKLFF. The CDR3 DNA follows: TGTGCCAGCAGCCCCAAGTCAGGACCAACTAATGAAAAACTGTTTTTT. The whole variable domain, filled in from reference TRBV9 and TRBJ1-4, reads DSGVTQTPKHLITATGQRVTLRCSPRSGDLSVYWYQQSLDQGLQFLIQYYNGEERAKGNILERFSAQQFPDLHSELNLSSLELGDSALYFCASSPKSGPTNEKLFFGSGTQLSVL.

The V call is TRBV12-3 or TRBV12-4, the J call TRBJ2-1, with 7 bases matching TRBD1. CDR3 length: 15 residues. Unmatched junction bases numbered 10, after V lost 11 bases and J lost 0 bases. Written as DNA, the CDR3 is TGTGCCGTACGACAGGGACCGAGCTCCTACAATGAGCAGTTCTTC. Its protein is CAVRQGPSSYNEQFF.

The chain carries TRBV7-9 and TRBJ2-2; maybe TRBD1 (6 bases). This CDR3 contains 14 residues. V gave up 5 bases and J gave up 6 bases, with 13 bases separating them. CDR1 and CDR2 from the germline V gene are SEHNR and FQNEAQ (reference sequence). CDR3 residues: CASSRGQYSGELFF. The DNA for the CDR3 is TGTGCCAGCAGCCGAGGACAGTACTCCGGGGAGCTGTTTTTT.